This paragraph reports one T cell receptor beta chain. The antigen remains unidentified. These data belong to a study of shared clonotypes between healthy human individuals. Study information: Three CD4 naive, three CD4 memory, two CD8 naive and one CD8 memory plate were used per donor.

Trimming took off 2 bases at V and 13 bases at J, with 23 bases between the two ends. CDR1 is ENHRY and CDR2 is SYGVKD in the germline V gene. The length of the CDR3 is 16 residues. The assay used deep level. Original processing methods: ImmunoSEQ sequences covered only the junction and lacked quality scores; filtering therefore differed. The table came from immunoSEQ multiplex PCR; TCRdb's copy has only in-frame clones and leaves some out. The V and J calls and clone size come from that table; D and trimming were worked out from the DNA. Of some 2,100,000 clones listed, approximately 96% are singletons. Notes on the study in general: What naive subsets generally showed was a larger estimated richness than memory subsets showed.

The source is a man younger than 30 in good health. The chain couples TRBV10-3 to TRBJ1-4; D unresolved. Sequenced sample: naive CD4+ T cells sorted from blood. The subset was: CD45RA+ positively selected. CDR3 amino acids: CAISESGPGPQAGLFF. CDR3 DNA: TGTGCCATCAGTGAGAGTGGACCGGGCCCCCAGGCGGGACTGTTTTTT.